This T cell receptor (beta chain) was documented in a study of cytotoxic CD8 clonotypes in ibrutinib-treated CLL. Profiling relied on immunoSEQ multiplex PCR, and the TCRdb table lists in-frame clones only, not all of them. The table records more than 300,000 clones, around four fifths of them present only once. In germline, CDR1 is SGHNT, CDR2 YYREEE (reference sequence). The V and J ends lost 7 bases and 7 bases, in that order; junction bases with no gene match: 10. The CDR3 is 14 amino acids. V gene TRBV5-4 combines with J gene TRBJ2-1; 8 bases line up with TRBD1. Source: PBMCs, taken before ibrutinib treatment. This clonotype was sampled from a human donor with chronic lymphocytic leukemia. CDR3 amino acids: CASGGQGTSNEQFF. In DNA form, the CDR3 reads TGTGCCAGCGGAGGACAGGGCACCTCGAATGAGCAGTTCTTC.